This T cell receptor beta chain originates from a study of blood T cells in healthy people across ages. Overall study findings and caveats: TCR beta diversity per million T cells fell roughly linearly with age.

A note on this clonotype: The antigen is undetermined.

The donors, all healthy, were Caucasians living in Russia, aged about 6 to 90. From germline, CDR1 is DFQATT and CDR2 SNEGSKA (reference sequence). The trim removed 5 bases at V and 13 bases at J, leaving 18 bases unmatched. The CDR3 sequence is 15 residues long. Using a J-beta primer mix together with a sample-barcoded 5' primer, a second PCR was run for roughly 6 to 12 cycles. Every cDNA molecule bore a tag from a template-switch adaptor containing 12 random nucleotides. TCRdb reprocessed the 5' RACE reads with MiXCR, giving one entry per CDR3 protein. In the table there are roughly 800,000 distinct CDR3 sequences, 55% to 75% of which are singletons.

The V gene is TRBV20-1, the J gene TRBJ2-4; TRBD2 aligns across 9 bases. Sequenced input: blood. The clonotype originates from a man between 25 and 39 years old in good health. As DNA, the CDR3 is TGCAGTGCTGGAGCCAGCGGGGGGCTGTATCGGGAGCAGTACTTC. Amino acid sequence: CSAGASGGLYREQYF.